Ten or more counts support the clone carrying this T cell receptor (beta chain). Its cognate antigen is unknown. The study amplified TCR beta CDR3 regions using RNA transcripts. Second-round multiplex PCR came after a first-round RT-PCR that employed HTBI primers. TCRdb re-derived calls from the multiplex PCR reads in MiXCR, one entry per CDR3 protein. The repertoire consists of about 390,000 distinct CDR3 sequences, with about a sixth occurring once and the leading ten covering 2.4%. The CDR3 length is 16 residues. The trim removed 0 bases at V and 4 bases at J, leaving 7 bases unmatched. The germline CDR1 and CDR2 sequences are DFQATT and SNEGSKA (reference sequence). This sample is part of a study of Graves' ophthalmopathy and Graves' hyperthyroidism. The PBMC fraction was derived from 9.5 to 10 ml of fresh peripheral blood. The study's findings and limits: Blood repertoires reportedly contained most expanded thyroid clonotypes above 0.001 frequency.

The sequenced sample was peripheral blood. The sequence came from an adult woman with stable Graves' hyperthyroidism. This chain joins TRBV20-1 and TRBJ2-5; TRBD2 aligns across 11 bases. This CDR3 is CSARDPSLAGGETQYF. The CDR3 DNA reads TGCAGTGCTAGAGATCCCAGCCTAGCGGGAGGAGAGACCCAGTACTTC.